The clone carrying this T cell receptor (beta chain) was found many times. Its antigen is not identified. This entry comes from a study of T cells in Graves' hyperthyroidism and ophthalmopathy. About the study: At initial diagnosis, before any treatment had begun, peripheral blood was obtained.

The V and J ends lost 4 bases and 1 base respectively, with 19 bases between them. Per the germline V gene, CDR1 is LGHDT and CDR2 is YNNKEL (reference sequence). The CDR3 covers 17 residues. Authors of the study amplified TCR beta CDR3 regions from RNA transcripts. During a first-round RT-PCR of the TCR CDR3, the HTBI primer set was used. MiXCR was run by TCRdb on the multiplex PCR reads, yielding one entry per CDR3 protein. The table lists 280,000 or so distinct CDR3 sequences, 13% to 15% of them singletons. General observations from the study: Blood held most thyroid clonotypes expanded above 0.001 frequency.

Sequenced material: blood. The chain is built from TRBV3-1 and TRBJ2-5; D not resolved. The TCR sequence derives from a woman between 50 and 59 years old with Graves' hyperthyroidism that later progressed to Graves' ophthalmopathy. This chain's CDR3 is CASSPQTGVQAQETQYF. CDR3 coding DNA: TGTGCCAGCAGCCCCCAAACGGGCGTCCAGGCCCAAGAGACCCAGTACTTC.